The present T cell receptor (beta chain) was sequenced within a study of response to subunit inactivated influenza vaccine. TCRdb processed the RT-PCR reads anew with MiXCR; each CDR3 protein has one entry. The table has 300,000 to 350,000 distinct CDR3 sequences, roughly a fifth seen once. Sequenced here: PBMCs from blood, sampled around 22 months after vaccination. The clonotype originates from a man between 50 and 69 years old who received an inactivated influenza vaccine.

For the CDR3, the DNA is TGCAGTGCTCGAAGGACTAGCGACGGGTACGAGCAGTACTTC. Translated, it gives CSARRTSDGYEQYF. The chain recombines TRBV20-1 with TRBJ2-7; 9 bases align to TRBD2. The CDR3 spans 14 residues. After removal of 5 bases from V and 4 bases from J, the junction contained 9 bases not matched to a gene. Germline CDR1 is DFQATT and CDR2 is SNEGSKA (reference sequence).